The next 20 T cell receptor beta chains were all read from a single sample in a study of cytomegalovirus exposure and HLA in healthy donors. Primers: 60 Vbeta forward and 13 Jbeta reverse. TCRdb's table, derived via immunoSEQ multiplex PCR, lists solely in-frame clones and lacks some. This table holds 150,000 to 200,000 clones, over 70% found once. Sample: PBMCs. Every receptor here comes from a woman aged 30 to 39 in good health and CMV-seropositive.

This rearrangement joins TRBV29-1 to TRBJ1-2, with TRBD1 matching 7 bases. This CDR3 is 15 amino acids long. V was clipped by 0 bases and J by 8 bases; unmatched bases: 12. Germline CDR1 reads SQVTM; CDR2 reads ANQGSEA. CDR3 bases: TGCAGCGTTGAAGACGTCCCTACAGGGGTGAGGGGCTACACCTTC. Its protein product is CSVEDVPTGVRGYTF.

The chain couples TRBV12-5 to TRBJ2-5; TRBD2 aligns across 11 bases. This CDR3 has 16 amino acids. Trimming at V came to 0 bases and at J to 8 bases, leaving 8 bases not matched to a gene. In germline, CDR1 is LGHNT, CDR2 FRNRAP. DNA for the CDR3: TGTGCTAGTGGTTTGGTTTATAGCGGGAGGGCTGGAACCCAGTACTTC. Translated, it gives CASGLVYSGRAGTQYF.

V gene TRBV7-2 combines with J gene TRBJ2-5; TRBD1 matches 7 bases. Germline V gene lookup returns CDR1 SGHTA and CDR2 FQGNSA. The junction had 8 bases not matched to a gene; V was cut back by 1 base and J by 6 bases. The CDR3 has 15 residues. CDR3 protein: CASSLDRGIIKTQYF. The CDR3, as DNA: TGTGCCAGCAGCTTAGACAGGGGTATTATTAAGACCCAGTACTTC.

The chain has TRBV1 and TRBJ2-7; TRBD2, the table's D call, was not compared with the DNA. TRBV1 is listed as a pseudogene. The CDR3 length is 15 residues. The CDR3 region has the DNA TGCACCAGCAGCCAAGGGATTAGCGCAGCCTACGAGCAGTACTTC. Translating gives CTSSQGISAAYEQYF.

The chain has TRBV7-6 and TRBJ2-5; a possible D gene is TRBD1 (5 bases). The V end was cut by 0 bases, the J end by 0 bases, with 8 bases between. Germline CDR1 is SGHVS and CDR2 is FNYEAQ. The CDR3 covers 15 residues. CDR3 nucleotide sequence: TGTGCCAGCAGCTTAGCCCGACAGAACCAAGAGACCCAGTACTTC. The encoded protein is CASSLARQNQETQYF.

The V gene is TRBV7-2, the J gene TRBJ1-3, with 7 bases aligning to TRBD1. Trimming at V came to 5 bases and at J to 2 bases, leaving 6 bases not matched to a gene. The germline gives CDR1 SGHTA, CDR2 FQGNSA. The CDR3 loop spans 15 amino acids. The CDR3 DNA is TGTGCCAGCAGCGCCTGGGACAGTACTGGAAACACCATATATTTT. This gives the protein CASSAWDSTGNTIYF. Full variable domain (rest looked up from reference TRBV7-2 and TRBJ1-3): GAGVSQSPSNKVTEKGKDVELRCDPISGHTALYWYRQSLGQGLEFLIYFQGNSAPDKSGLPSDRFSAERTGGSVSTLTIQRTQQEDSAVYLCASSAWDSTGNTIYFGEGSWLTVV.

The chain employs TRBV9 and TRBJ2-1, with D unresolved. The germline CDR1 and CDR2 sequences are SGDLS and YYNGEE. The CDR3 has 14 residues. Trimming cost V 7 bases and J 0 bases, with 11 bases left between them. The CDR3 nucleotides read TGTGCCAGCGCCCTGACAAGCTCCTACAATGAGCAGTTCTTC. Translated, it gives CASALTSSYNEQFF.

The J gene is TRBJ2-7, the V gene TRBV30, with D tentatively TRBD1 (5 bases). V was cut by 0 bases and J by 6 bases, with 9 bases left in between. Germline CDR1 reads GTSNPN; CDR2 reads SVGIG (reference sequence). This CDR3 is 12 amino acids long. The CDR3 protein is CAWSVTQGEQYF. CDR3 nucleotide sequence: TGTGCCTGGAGTGTTACGCAGGGCGAGCAGTACTTC.

This clone was detected only a few times. The rearrangement links TRBV25-1 to TRBJ1-5, with D uncertain. There are 13 residues in the CDR3. Trimming left V 3 bases short and J 7 bases short, with 10 bases between. Germline lookup yields CDR1 MGHDK and CDR2 SYGVNS. This CDR3 is CASSDLGGQPQHF. CDR3 sequence (DNA): TGTGCCAGCAGTGATTTGGGAGGGCAGCCCCAGCATTTT.

There are a few counts of this clone. The CDR3 bases are TGTGCCAGCAGTACCGGGTCTGGGGGGTCCTACGAGCAGTACTTC. Protein: CASSTGSGGSYEQYF. This chain uses TRBV28 with TRBJ2-7; D perhaps matches TRBD2 (6 bases). Trimming stripped 5 bases from V and 1 base from J, with 15 bases between. CDR1 is MDHEN, CDR2 SYDVKM, per germline. The CDR3 length is 15 residues.

This clone was recorded a few times. The chain joins TRBV5-1 to TRBJ2-3, with TRBD2 as a possible D gene (6 bases). Trimming took 1 base from V and 0 from J, leaving 12 bases between them. CDR1 and CDR2 (germline): SGHRS, YFSETQ. The CDR3 has 16 residues. CDR3 sequence: CASSLRGKISTDTQYF. The CDR3 bases are TGCGCCAGCAGCTTGCGGGGGAAAATTAGCACAGATACGCAGTATTTT.

The V and J genes are TRBV5-1 and TRBJ1-2; D gene unclear. CDR3 length equals 15 residues. V lost 0 bases and J 6 bases, leaving 15 bases between the germline ends. Germline CDR1 and CDR2: SGHRS and YFSETQ. CDR3 in amino acids: CASSLGAAEGHGYTF. The CDR3 DNA reads as TGCGCCAGCAGCTTGGGGGCTGCTGAGGGCCATGGCTACACCTTC.

Written as DNA, the CDR3 is TGTGCCAGCAGTCGACGACAGGGAACGCGTGGCTACACCTTC. Translation gives CASSRRQGTRGYTF. The chain combines TRBV27 with TRBJ1-2, with 7 bases that match TRBD1. The germline gives CDR1 MNHEY, CDR2 SMNVEV (reference sequence). The CDR3 totals 14 residues. V was pared by 5 bases and J by 7 bases, with 10 bases of the junction left unmatched.

The rearrangement links TRBV14 to TRBJ2-1; 9 nucleotides agree with TRBD1. V shed 4 bases, J shed 4 bases, and the junction held 8 bases outside the gene matches. CDR3 length: 16 residues. CDR1 and CDR2 (germline): SGHDN, FVKESK. The CDR3 is CASSPLGQGSYNEQFF. In DNA form, the CDR3 reads TGTGCCAGCAGCCCATTGGGACAGGGATCTTACAATGAGCAGTTCTTC.

The chain employs TRBV19 and TRBJ1-5; D perhaps matches TRBD1 (5 bases). CDR3 length: 13 residues. Looked up from germline, CDR1 is LNHDA and CDR2 is SQIVND (reference sequence). V was pared by 4 bases and J by 10 bases, with 14 bases between. CDR3 coding DNA: TGTGCCAGTAGTAGTATGGGGGGGGGTCCCCAGCATTTT. Translation: CASSSMGGGPQHF.

The chain employs TRBV2 and TRBJ1-5, with D hard to call. This CDR3 spans 11 amino acids. The V gene's germline CDR1 is SNHLY and CDR2 FYNNEI. Trimming took off 6 bases at V and 7 bases at J, with 7 bases between the two ends. CDR3 residues: CASSGDQPQHF. The CDR3 nucleotides are TGTGCCAGCAGCGGAGACCAGCCCCAGCATTTT.

The chain combines TRBV5-1 with TRBJ2-5; 15 bases agree with TRBD2. This CDR3 has 17 residues. V dropped 4 bases and J dropped 5; count of bases not matched to a gene: 9. Germline CDR1 and CDR2: SGHRS and YFSETQ. The CDR3 spells CASSRTSGRAKGETQYF. DNA for the CDR3: TGCGCCAGCAGCCGGACTAGCGGGAGGGCCAAGGGTGAGACCCAGTACTTC.

This clone was counted only a few times. V gene TRBV29-1 combines with J gene TRBJ1-1, with D possibly being TRBD1 (5 bases). V lost 5 bases, J lost 0 bases, and 10 bases lay in between. The CDR3 has 13 amino acids. Germline V gene sequence: CDR1 SQVTM, CDR2 ANQGSEA. The CDR3 region has the DNA TGCAGCGTTAAGGACAACTTGAACACTGAAGCTTTCTTT. This translates into CSVKDNLNTEAFF.

This rearrangement joins TRBV20-1 to TRBJ2-1; 9 bases are a match to TRBD1. The CDR3 extends over 11 amino acids. Per the germline V gene, CDR1 is DFQATT and CDR2 is SNEGSKA (reference sequence). After removal of 6 bases from V and 7 bases from J, the junction contained 1 base not matched to a gene. This chain's CDR3 is CSAGTGNEQFF. CDR3 bases: TGCAGTGCGGGGACAGGGAATGAGCAGTTCTTC.

This chain links TRBV7-2 with TRBJ1-2; D may be TRBD1 (5 bases). Trimming stripped 0 bases from V and 0 bases from J, with 8 bases between. The V gene's germline CDR1 is SGHTA and CDR2 FQGNSA. The CDR3 sequence is 15 residues long. CDR3 nucleotide sequence: TGTGCCAGCAGCTTAGCCGGGGGAGCTAACTATGGCTACACCTTC. It translates to CASSLAGGANYGYTF.